This T cell receptor (beta chain) was identified during a study of molecular identifiers for immune sequencing clone quantification. Study information: Replicate runs used RNA from about 19,000 or 110,000 naive CD8 cells, which was split five ways into aliquots, and four of those aliquots were then sequenced.

The CDR3 is made up of 15 amino acids. Germline V CDR1 and CDR2: LGHDT, YNNKEL (reference sequence). V gave up 4 bases and J gave up 3 bases, with 16 bases separating them. The authors built bulk TCR libraries by previously described methods with listed TCR primers. Using its own MiXCR run on the PCR reads, TCRdb lists one record per CDR3 protein. Of approximately 500,000 distinct CDR3 sequences listed, 20% to 25% are singletons. Notes on the study in general: Over 99% of CMV-specific effector molecules, but under 1% of naive ones, were in clones above 20 copies.

Turning to this clonotype: Its specificity is not known.

This clonotype was obtained from a human donor in good health. Some libraries in this study had Jurkat cell RNA spiked in. This rearrangement joins TRBV3-1 to TRBJ2-7, with D possibly being TRBD1 or TRBD2 (6 bases each). Sequenced material: naive CD8+ T cells from blood, with Jurkat cell RNA spiked in. The subset is: FACS-sorted CD8+CD4-CCR7+CD45RA+ naive T cells. CDR3 in amino acids: CASSPTWGADYEQYF. The CDR3 DNA reads as TGTGCCAGCAGCCCCACCTGGGGGGCGGACTACGAGCAGTACTTC.